Listed here are 28 T cell receptor beta chains from one sample, sequenced in a study of identical twins. Via MiXCR, TCRdb re-called the 5' RACE reads, giving one row per CDR3 protein. The profile shows 450,000 or so distinct CDR3 sequences, about 24% of them singletons. This same sample was also part of a study on T cells expressing NK-cell markers.

Material: CD4+ T cells sorted from blood. These receptors were taken from a woman aged 18-29 years in good health.

The V call is TRBV7-6, the J call TRBJ1-4; D gene uncertain. V was cut by 5 bases and J by 0 bases, with 10 bases left in between. There are 15 residues in the CDR3. Germline-derived CDR1 and CDR2 are SGHVS and FNYEAQ. The CDR3 DNA reads as TGTGCCAGCAGCATGGACTATGCAACTAATGAAAAACTGTTTTTT. Translating gives CASSMDYATNEKLFF.

This clonotype appeared many times. The rearrangement joins TRBV10-3 to TRBJ2-5; either TRBD1 or TRBD2 may supply D (6 bases each). The CDR3 has 14 residues. V gave up 3 bases and J gave up 3 bases, with 11 bases separating them. Germline assignment: CDR1 ENHRY and CDR2 SYGVKD. CDR3: CAISEGGLKETQYF. In DNA form, the CDR3 reads TGTGCCATCAGTGAAGGGGGACTCAAAGAGACCCAGTACTTC.

This clonotype was picked up a small number of times. V gene TRBV2 combines with J gene TRBJ2-1; a possible D gene is TRBD2 (7 bases). In germline, CDR1 is SNHLY, CDR2 FYNNEI. The CDR3 contains 15 residues. The V end lost 6 bases, the J end lost 7 bases, and 19 bases lay between the germline ends. The CDR3 sequence is CASRSRGAKGNEQFF. The CDR3 DNA sequence: TGTGCCAGCAGGTCACGGGGGGCAAAGGGGAATGAGCAGTTCTTC.

Only a few counts were recorded for this clonotype. V and J are TRBV27 and TRBJ2-7; tentatively, D is TRBD1 (5 bases). The germline V gene has CDR1 MNHEY and CDR2 SMNVEV (reference sequence). V was shortened by 11 bases and J by 3 bases, with 14 bases between the two germline ends. This CDR3 contains 12 residues. The CDR3 coding sequence is TGTGCCGCCACCGGACACAACTACGAGCAGTACTTC. Protein: CAATGHNYEQYF.

CDR3 in DNA: TGCAGTGCTAGCGCGGGACAGGGCGGTCAGCCCCAGCATTTT. Translated, it gives CSASAGQGGQPQHF. The rearrangement links TRBV20-1 to TRBJ1-5; 9 bases map to TRBD1. The V gene's germline CDR1 is DFQATT and CDR2 SNEGSKA (reference sequence). The CDR3 extends over 14 amino acids. The V segment lost 3 bases and the J segment 6 bases; nucleotides outside the gene matches: 6.

The CDR3 DNA sequence: TGTGCCACCAGTAGCGGGGACACAGATACGCAGTATTTT. It yields the protein CATSSGDTDTQYF. V gene TRBV24-1 combines with J gene TRBJ2-3, with 7 bases fitting TRBD2. The CDR3 is 13 amino acids. With 6 bases clipped from V and 2 bases from J, the junction kept 1 base outside the gene matches. The germline gives CDR1 KGHDR, CDR2 SFDVKD.

This rearrangement joins TRBV7-8 to TRBJ2-5, with TRBD2 identical over 10 bases. Germline V CDR1 and CDR2: SGHVS, FQNEAQ. V shed 5 bases and J 5 bases; nucleotides not matched to a gene: 8. This CDR3 comprises 15 residues. The CDR3 reads CASSPQRGGEETQYF. As DNA, the CDR3 is TGTGCCAGCAGCCCACAGCGGGGGGGCGAGGAGACCCAGTACTTC. The full variable domain, in which reference TRBV7-8 and TRBJ2-5 provide the parts outside the CDR3, is GAGVSQSPRYKVAKRGQDVALRCDPISGHVSLFWYQQALGQGPEFLTYFQNEAQLDKSGLPSDRFFAERPEGSVSTLKIQRTQQEDSAVYLCASSPQRGGEETQYFGPGTRLLVL.

This clonotype occurred a few times. This chain uses TRBV20-1 with TRBJ2-3; a possible D gene is TRBD2 (6 bases). The V end lost 8 bases, the J end lost 7 bases, and 25 bases lay between the germline ends. Germline CDR1 DFQATT, CDR2 SNEGSKA (reference sequence). CDR3 length: 15 residues. The CDR3 coding sequence is TGCAGTACCGACTTGGAGGAGGGCTTTCCCCATACGCAGTATTTT. Encoded protein: CSTDLEEGFPHTQYF.

This clonotype was observed a few times. The V call is TRBV7-9, the J call TRBJ2-7; the D gene is possibly TRBD2 (5 bases). V lost 4 bases and J lost 2, with 12 bases in between. Germline V CDR1 and CDR2: SEHNR, FQNEAQ (reference sequence). The CDR3 has 14 residues. The DNA of the CDR3 is TGTGCCAGCAGCTCAAACTCGGGGACCTACGAGCAGTACTTC. This sequence encodes CASSSNSGTYEQYF. The full variable domain, in which reference TRBV7-9 and TRBJ2-7 provide the parts outside the CDR3, is DTGVSQNPRHKITKRGQNVTFRCDPISEHNRLYWYRQTLGQGPEFLTYFQNEAQLEKSRLLSDRFSAERPKGSFSTLEIQRTEQGDSAMYLCASSSNSGTYEQYFGPGTRLTVT.

This clonotype was detected a few times. V and J are TRBV12-3 or TRBV12-4 and TRBJ2-3; TRBD2 matches at 9 bases. CDR3 length equals 16 residues. The V and J ends lost 3 bases and 2 bases, in that order; junction bases with no gene match: 6. This CDR3 is CASSFRLAGPTDTQYF. The CDR3 DNA reads as TGTGCCAGCAGTTTTCGGCTAGCGGGGCCCACAGATACGCAGTATTTT.

The V and J genes are TRBV7-2 and TRBJ1-2; 9 positions agree with TRBD1. This CDR3 region has 15 residues. V was clipped by 1 base and J by 6 bases; unmatched bases: 6. Germline V gene data show CDR1 as SGHTA and CDR2 as FQGNSA. In DNA, the CDR3 is TGTGCCAGCAGCTTAGTGAGACAGGGGGACCATGGCTACACCTTC. Translation: CASSLVRQGDHGYTF.

In this sample, this clonotype turned up a few times. The V call is TRBV4-3, the J call TRBJ2-1, with 13 nucleotides matching TRBD2. The V and J ends lost 8 bases and 6 bases, in that order; junction bases with no gene match: 7. This CDR3 contains 15 residues. Germline CDR1 LGHNA, CDR2 YSLEER. DNA of the CDR3: TGCGCCAGCGAACTGGGACTAGCGGGGACCAATGAGCAGTTCTTC. Protein sequence: CASELGLAGTNEQFF.

The chain carries TRBV20-1 and TRBJ1-4; D unresolved. The V gene lost 0 bases and the J gene lost 4 bases, with 15 bases spanning the gap. Germline CDR1 and CDR2: DFQATT and SNEGSKA (reference sequence). The CDR3 sequence is 16 residues long. This CDR3 reads CSARDPRKGGNEKLFF. CDR3 sequence (DNA): TGCAGTGCTAGAGATCCGAGGAAGGGTGGTAATGAAAAACTGTTTTTT.

The V and J genes are TRBV6-5 and TRBJ1-6; tentative D call: TRBD1 (5 bases). Per germline, CDR1 MNHEY and CDR2 SVGAGI. Trimming removed 8 bases at V and 6 bases at J, with 8 bases between. The CDR3 extends over 12 amino acids. CDR3 sequence: CASPRGNSPLHF. The CDR3, as DNA: TGTGCCAGCCCAAGGGGTAATTCACCCCTCCACTTT.

The gene calls are TRBV20-1 and TRBJ1-1; tentatively, D is TRBD1 (5 bases). This CDR3 has 13 amino acids. Germline CDR1 DFQATT, CDR2 SNEGSKA (reference sequence). Trimming cost V 3 bases and J 4 bases, with 12 bases left between them. CDR3 protein: CSARGTPGTEAFF. DNA of the CDR3: TGCAGTGCTAGGGGGACCCCGGGCACTGAAGCTTTCTTT.

The V gene is TRBV20-1, the J gene TRBJ2-6; D is possibly TRBD2 (5 bases). This CDR3 comprises 15 residues. From germline, CDR1 is DFQATT and CDR2 SNEGSKA (reference sequence). Trimming cost V 6 bases and J 0 bases, with 12 bases left between them. The CDR3 bases are TGCAGTGCGTCCTTAGCGACCTCTGGGGCCAACGTCCTGACTTTC. It codes for CSASLATSGANVLTF.

The chain links TRBV20-1 to TRBJ2-2, with D possibly TRBD1 on 5 matching bases. The CDR3 runs 14 residues. V was clipped by 5 bases and J by 6 bases, with 16 bases between them. CDR1 is DFQATT and CDR2 is SNEGSKA in the germline V gene (reference sequence). The CDR3 here is CSALGRDKSGELFF. CDR3 nucleotide sequence: TGCAGTGCTCTAGGCAGGGATAAGTCCGGGGAGCTGTTTTTT.

A few counts support this clonotype. The chain joins TRBV9 to TRBJ2-7, with 10 bases identical to TRBD2. CDR1 SGDLS and CDR2 YYNGEE come from the germline V gene. V trimming: 0 bases; J trimming: 6 bases; junction bases outside the gene matches: 6. This CDR3 region has 15 residues. Here the CDR3 DNA reads TGTGCCAGCAGCGTAGGCCTAGCGGGGGTCGGCGAGCAGTACTTC. Amino acid sequence: CASSVGLAGVGEQYF.

Only a few counts were recorded for this clonotype. The chain combines TRBV5-1 with TRBJ2-7, with 11 bases identical to TRBD2. V shed 3 bases, J shed 1 base, and the junction held 6 bases outside the gene matches. In germline, CDR1 is SGHRS, CDR2 YFSETQ. The length of the CDR3 is 16 residues. The CDR3 reads CASSSGGTSGSYEQYF. Here the CDR3 DNA reads TGCGCCAGCAGCTCGGGGGGGACTAGCGGTTCCTACGAGCAGTACTTC.

This clonotype has more than one count but fewer than ten. J is TRBJ2-2 and V is TRBV5-6, with 7 bases aligning to TRBD2. CDR3 size: 16 residues. V shed 7 bases and J 4 bases; nucleotides not matched to a gene: 13. Germline CDR1 reads SGHDT; CDR2 reads YYEEEE. DNA for the CDR3: TGTGCCAGCGGGGGAGTCGCTCGCGGGAGCACCGGGGAGCTGTTTTTT. Translating it yields CASGGVARGSTGELFF.

In its sample, this clonotype was seen a few times. The chain employs TRBV29-1 and TRBJ2-3; 10 nucleotides line up with TRBD2. The CDR3 extends over 12 amino acids. Germline trimming cut 8 bases from V and 4 bases from J; bases unmatched to any gene: 3. The germline CDR1 and CDR2 sequences are SQVTM and ANQGSEA. The CDR3, as DNA: TGCAGCTCGCTAGCGGGAGCAGATACGCAGTATTTT. Translating it yields CSSLAGADTQYF.

The chain combines TRBV7-9 with TRBJ2-7; 10 positions match TRBD1. The CDR3 is made up of 15 amino acids. The J segment lost 3 bases and the V segment lost 3 bases, leaving 5 bases of the junction unmatched. Looked up from germline, CDR1 is SEHNR and CDR2 is FQNEAQ (reference sequence). The CDR3 nucleotides are TGTGCCAGCAGCTTGGGGACAGGGGACGTCTACGAGCAGTACTTC. Protein product: CASSLGTGDVYEQYF.

The chain couples TRBV4-3 to TRBJ1-1; D is unclear. Between the trimmed V and J ends, which lost 0 bases and 1 base, there was a span of 9 bases. There are 15 residues in the CDR3. CDR1 is LGHNA and CDR2 is YSLEER in the germline V gene. This CDR3 reads CASSQDLGRNTEAFF. CDR3 DNA: TGCGCCAGCAGCCAAGATCTTGGCAGGAACACTGAAGCTTTCTTT.

The chain links TRBV20-1 to TRBJ1-2; weak D call: TRBD1 (6 bases). V lost 3 bases, J lost 4 bases, and 12 bases lay in between. Germline CDR1 reads DFQATT; CDR2 reads SNEGSKA (reference sequence). The CDR3 is 13 residues long. CDR3 region: CSARRQDSYGYTF. CDR3 DNA sequence: TGCAGTGCTAGGAGGCAGGACAGCTATGGCTACACCTTC.

V usage is TRBV20-1 and J usage is TRBJ2-1, with D perhaps matching TRBD2 (5 bases). The CDR3 totals 12 residues. With 6 bases removed from V and 7 bases from J, the gap between germline ends came to 13 bases. Looked up from germline, CDR1 is DFQATT and CDR2 is SNEGSKA (reference sequence). The CDR3, as DNA: TGCAGTGCCATACCGGGGAGTAATGAGCAGTTCTTC. Its translation is CSAIPGSNEQFF.

V is TRBV12-5 and J is TRBJ2-7, with TRBD1 matching over 9 bases. The germline CDR1 and CDR2 sequences are LGHNT and FRNRAP. This CDR3 has 15 amino acids. The V segment lost 6 bases and the J segment 4 bases; nucleotides outside the gene matches: 10. CDR3 coding DNA: TGTGCTAGTGGCCGACCGGGACAGGGACCATACGAGCAGTACTTC. Its protein is CASGRPGQGPYEQYF.

V usage is TRBV20-1 and J usage is TRBJ2-3; D unclear. This CDR3 region has 13 residues. V was shortened by 0 bases and J by 0 bases, with 4 bases between the two germline ends. CDR1 DFQATT and CDR2 SNEGSKA come from the germline V gene (reference sequence). The CDR3 sequence is CSARDQSTDTQYF. DNA for the CDR3: TGCAGTGCTAGAGATCAAAGCACAGATACGCAGTATTTT.

This clonotype came up a few times. V is TRBV5-1 and J is TRBJ2-5; D unresolved. V lost 4 bases, J lost 6 bases, and 19 bases lay in between. Germline V gene sequence: CDR1 SGHRS, CDR2 YFSETQ. This CDR3 contains 15 residues. In nucleotides, the CDR3 is TGCGCCAGCAGCCCCGATCCCCGGCGACACCAGACCCAGTACTTC. Translating gives CASSPDPRRHQTQYF.